These 27 T cell receptor beta chains were sequenced from one sample in a study of shared clonotypes between healthy human individuals. Assay used: immunoSEQ multiplex PCR; TCRdb lists only in-frame clones, some missing. The sample carries some 2,000,000 clones, 95% recorded once. The sample taken for sequencing was naive CD4+ T cells sorted from blood. Documented subset: CD45RA+ positively selected. These receptors were obtained from a man aged 18-30 years in good health.

Comments on this clone: The same CDR3 is also encoded by other DNA sequences in this sample. V gene TRBV18 combines with J gene TRBJ2-3, with D unresolved. The CDR3 loop spans 12 amino acids. Germline assignment: CDR1 KGHSH and CDR2 LQKENI. V lost 0 bases, J lost 5 bases, and 3 bases lay in between. CDR3 sequence reads: CASSPPLDTQYF. The CDR3 DNA sequence: TGTGCCAGCTCACCACCGCTAGATACGCAGTATTTT.

The rearrangement uses TRBV4-1 and TRBJ1-5; 10 nucleotides match TRBD1. Germline CDR1 MGHRA, CDR2 YSYEKL. This CDR3 is built from 16 residues. Germline trimming cut 4 bases from V and 3 bases from J; bases unmatched to any gene: 6. For the CDR3, the DNA is TGCGCCAGCAGCCGGACCGGGACAGGGGACAATCAGCCCCAGCATTTT. Translated, it gives CASSRTGTGDNQPQHF.

The chain has TRBV19 and TRBJ2-1; 13 nucleotides agree with TRBD2. Germline V lookup: CDR1 LNHDA, CDR2 SQIVND (reference sequence). After removal of 5 bases from V and 7 bases from J, the junction contained 5 bases not matched to a gene. The CDR3 sequence is 15 residues long. The DNA of the CDR3 is TGTGCCAGTAGTGCGGGACTAGCGGGACGTAATGAGCAGTTCTTC. It yields the protein CASSAGLAGRNEQFF.

The sample holds one count of this clone. V and J are TRBV7-9 and TRBJ2-2, with no clear D. The germline CDR1 and CDR2 sequences are SEHNR and FQNEAQ (reference sequence). V lost 1 base to trimming and J lost 6 bases, with 12 bases between them. There are 15 residues in the CDR3. This CDR3 reads CASSLEVVQAGELFF. Written as DNA, the CDR3 is TGTGCCAGCAGCTTAGAGGTGGTCCAGGCCGGGGAGCTGTTTTTT.

The chain has TRBV27 and TRBJ2-4; the D gene could be TRBD1 or TRBD2 (5 bases each). The CDR3 is 14 amino acids. V lost 6 bases, J lost 4 bases, and 13 bases lay in between. The V gene's germline CDR1 is MNHEY and CDR2 SMNVEV (reference sequence). The DNA of the CDR3 is TGTGCCAGCAGGGCCGGGACGGAGAAAAACATTCAGTACTTC. Translated, it gives CASRAGTEKNIQYF.

The rearrangement uses TRBV10-2 and TRBJ1-5; 8 nucleotides align to TRBD1. The CDR3 extends over 14 amino acids. J was trimmed by 6 bases and V by 3 bases; bases with no gene match: 4. Germline V gives CDR1 WSHSY, CDR2 SAAADI. The CDR3 sequence is CASSDDRGSQPQHF. The CDR3 DNA sequence: TGCGCCAGCAGTGACGACAGGGGAAGTCAGCCCCAGCATTTT.

The rearrangement uses TRBV6-1 and TRBJ1-5; a weak D match, TRBD1 (5 bases). With 6 bases removed from V and 0 bases from J, the gap between germline ends came to 12 bases. Germline CDR1 reads MNHNS; CDR2 reads SASEGT. There are 15 residues in the CDR3. CDR3 DNA sequence: TGTGCCAGCAGAGCCGACAGTGATAGCAATCAGCCCCAGCATTTT. Its translation: CASRADSDSNQPQHF.

V usage is TRBV5-4 and J usage is TRBJ2-2; D is perhaps TRBD1 (6 bases). V was trimmed by 10 bases and J by 0 bases, leaving 16 bases between them. There are 15 residues in the CDR3. Germline loops: CDR1 SGHNT, CDR2 YYREEE (reference sequence). For the CDR3, the DNA is TGTGCCTGGCTGGACAGACGCACGAACACCGGGGAGCTGTTTTTT. Protein: CAWLDRRTNTGELFF.

This chain joins TRBV5-1 and TRBJ2-5; D tentatively reads TRBD1 or TRBD2 (6 bases each). CDR3 length equals 16 residues. Germline V gene data show CDR1 as SGHRS and CDR2 as YFSETQ. The V end was cut by 4 bases, the J end by 5 bases, with 21 bases between. CDR3 bases: TGCGCCAGCAGCCCGGGGGCGGCAGGGCCACAGGAGACCCAGTACTTC. Translating gives CASSPGAAGPQETQYF.

The V call is TRBV6-1, the J call TRBJ2-5; TRBD2 matches 7 bases. Germline CDR1 reads MNHNS; CDR2 reads SASEGT. V shed 5 bases and J 4 bases; nucleotides not matched to a gene: 4. The CDR3 has 13 residues. The CDR3 loop reads CASSILAGETQYF. The CDR3 DNA is TGTGCCAGCAGTATATTAGCGGGAGAGACCCAGTACTTC.

This chain uses TRBV2 with TRBJ2-1; 9 positions agree with TRBD2. CDR1 is SNHLY and CDR2 is FYNNEI in the germline V gene. Trimming at V came to 1 base and at J to 7 bases, leaving 5 bases not matched to a gene. CDR3 size: 15 residues. The CDR3 protein is CASSEGTSARNEQFF. Written as DNA, the CDR3 is TGTGCCAGCAGTGAAGGGACTAGCGCGAGAAATGAGCAGTTCTTC.

This clone was seen only once. This specimen includes other DNA sequences encoding the same CDR3. This chain links TRBV6-1 with TRBJ2-5; D unclear. V was clipped by 0 bases and J by 4 bases, with 6 bases between them. Per the germline V gene, CDR1 is MNHNS and CDR2 is SASEGT. The CDR3 extends over 13 amino acids. CDR3 residues: CASSEAGRETQYF. CDR3 sequence (DNA): TGTGCCAGCAGTGAAGCAGGAAGAGAGACCCAGTACTTC.

The chain recombines TRBV4-1 with TRBJ1-3, with 8 bases aligning to TRBD1. Trimming took 5 bases from V and 3 from J; bases not matched to a gene: 12. This CDR3 contains 17 residues. The germline CDR1 and CDR2 sequences are MGHRA and YSYEKL. The CDR3 coding sequence is TGCGCCAGCAGCTCAGGGGGAGGGGGACAGGTTGGAAACACCATATATTTT. Translation: CASSSGGGGQVGNTIYF.

This clone was recorded many times. Other DNA sequences in this specimen translate into the identical CDR3. The rearrangement links TRBV7-2 to TRBJ2-4, with D uncertain. V was pared by 3 bases and J by 4 bases, with 4 bases between. Per germline, CDR1 SGHTA and CDR2 FQGNSA. The CDR3 is 12 amino acids. CDR3: CASSLGKNIQYF. The CDR3 DNA reads as TGTGCCAGCAGCTTGGGGAAAAACATTCAGTACTTC.

The chain couples TRBV6-5 to TRBJ2-3; 12 bases line up with TRBD2. V shed 5 bases and J 4 bases; nucleotides not matched to a gene: 4. Germline V gives CDR1 MNHEY, CDR2 SVGAGI. The CDR3 totals 15 residues. CDR3 sequence (DNA): TGTGCCAGCAGTCTCACTAGCGGGGGGCCAGATACGCAGTATTTT. It codes for CASSLTSGGPDTQYF.

About this clone itself: A read error is possible here, since a much larger clone lies one base away. The identical CDR3 is also encoded by other nucleotide sequences in the sample. The rearrangement joins TRBV27 to TRBJ1-5, with TRBD1 matching 9 bases. In germline, CDR1 is MNHEY, CDR2 SMNVEV (reference sequence). The CDR3 is 15 amino acids. The CDR3 bases are TGCGCCAGCAGTCCGGGGACAGGGAACAATCAGCCCCAGCATTTT. This translates into CASSPGTGNNQPQHF.

The V gene is TRBV2, the J gene TRBJ2-3; D is possibly TRBD1 (7 bases). Germline CDR1 SNHLY, CDR2 FYNNEI. The CDR3 is made up of 16 amino acids. With 3 bases removed from V and 3 bases from J, the gap between germline ends came to 16 bases. The CDR3 reads CASSDGGGSRTDTQYF. The CDR3, as DNA: TGTGCCAGCAGTGATGGAGGGGGCTCTCGTACAGATACGCAGTATTTT.

On this clone: Other DNA sequences within the sample encode an identical CDR3. The chain couples TRBV7-2 to TRBJ2-7, with D unresolved. Germline V gene sequence: CDR1 SGHTA, CDR2 FQGNSA. The V end lost 0 bases, the J end lost 4 bases, and 4 bases lay between the germline ends. There are 12 residues in the CDR3. The CDR3 sequence is CASSLAQYEQYF. In DNA form, the CDR3 reads TGTGCCAGCAGCTTAGCGCAATACGAGCAGTACTTC.

The gene calls are TRBV11-2 and TRBJ2-2, with 7 bases matching TRBD1. The trim removed 4 bases at V and 5 bases at J, leaving 7 bases unmatched. CDR1 is SGHAT, CDR2 FQNNGV, per germline. CDR3 length equals 15 residues. The CDR3, as DNA: TGTGCCAGCAGCTACACAGGGGAGAGGACCGGGGAGCTGTTTTTT. As protein: CASSYTGERTGELFF.

The rearrangement links TRBV19 to TRBJ1-6; D unresolved. This CDR3 is 15 amino acids long. V was cut by 5 bases and J by 0 bases, with 8 bases left in between. CDR1 LNHDA and CDR2 SQIVND come from the germline V gene (reference sequence). The CDR3 here is CASSSESSYNSPLHF. CDR3 in DNA: TGTGCCAGTAGTTCAGAAAGCTCCTATAATTCACCCCTCCACTTT.

A word on this clone: Sequence at one end of the junction differs from germline and may be a read error. V gene TRBV5-1 combines with J gene TRBJ1-2; the D gene is possibly TRBD1 (6 bases). CDR3 length: 13 amino acids. Germline V gives CDR1 SGHRS, CDR2 YFSETQ. CDR3 DNA sequence: TGCGCCAGCAGCCGTCCCGGGACGAAGGAGGGGGCCTTC. Its protein product is CASSRPGTKEGAF.

The genes are TRBV5-4 and TRBJ1-3; no clear D gene. The V and J ends lost 0 bases and 2 bases respectively, with 9 bases between them. Germline V gene lookup returns CDR1 SGHNT and CDR2 YYREEE (reference sequence). The CDR3 runs 15 residues. CDR3 amino acids: CASSLGGETGNTIYF. The CDR3 DNA reads as TGTGCCAGCAGCTTGGGCGGGGAAACTGGAAACACCATATATTTT. The whole variable domain, filled in from reference TRBV5-4 and TRBJ1-3, reads ETGVTQSPTHLIKTRGQQVTLRCSSQSGHNTVSWYQQALGQGPQFIFQYYREEENGRGNFPPRFSGLQFPNYSSELNVNALELDDSALYLCASSLGGETGNTIYFGEGSWLTVV.

The rearrangement uses TRBV5-1 and TRBJ2-7, with D possibly matching TRBD1 (6 bases). This CDR3 spans 15 amino acids. The germline V gene has CDR1 SGHRS and CDR2 YFSETQ. The V end was cut by 1 base, the J end by 2 bases, with 13 bases between. CDR3 residues: CASSLLAGAPYEQYF. The CDR3 nucleotides are TGCGCCAGCAGCTTGTTAGCAGGGGCACCCTACGAGCAGTACTTC.

The chain links TRBV18 to TRBJ2-1; D unresolved. This CDR3 region has 15 residues. CDR1 and CDR2 from the germline V gene are KGHSH and LQKENI. V lost 3 bases and J 8 bases, leaving 17 bases between the germline ends. The chain's CDR3 is CASSPAVRGTYEQFF. In DNA, the CDR3 is TGTGCCAGCTCACCCGCGGTTCGAGGAACTTATGAGCAGTTCTTC.

The CDR3 loop reads CAYRSDSHYGYTF. The CDR3, as DNA: TGTGCCTATCGATCGGACAGTCACTATGGCTACACCTTC. The rearrangement links TRBV30 to TRBJ1-2; tentative D call: TRBD1 (6 bases). In germline, CDR1 is GTSNPN, CDR2 SVGIG (reference sequence). This CDR3 comprises 13 residues. V was cut by 7 bases and J by 3 bases, with 15 bases left in between.

The chain links TRBV4-3 to TRBJ2-7; 13 nucleotides agree with TRBD2. The CDR3 contains 16 residues. The J segment lost 5 bases and the V segment lost 1 base, leaving 5 bases of the junction unmatched. The V gene's germline CDR1 is LGHNA and CDR2 YSLEER. CDR3 amino acids: CASSQGRTSGSNEQYF. The DNA for the CDR3 is TGCGCCAGCAGCCAAGGGAGGACTAGCGGGAGTAACGAGCAGTACTTC.

The V and J genes are TRBV2 and TRBJ1-1; no definite D call. The ends were cut back, 6 bases at V and 3 bases at J, with 11 bases in the middle. The CDR3 loop spans 13 amino acids. CDR1 is SNHLY, CDR2 FYNNEI, per germline. The CDR3 DNA sequence: TGTGCCAGCAGCTTGGAGAGGGACACTGAAGCTTTCTTT. Translation: CASSLERDTEAFF.